This T cell receptor beta chain derives from a study of blood T cell repertoires in COVID-19. About the research overall: Donors in the United States, Italy and Spain gave samples during acute or convalescent COVID-19. PBMCs, B-cell-depleted T cells, or T cells were the source of the cDNA or gDNA that made up the material.

Authors' data handling: Estimation of nucleated cell counts was performed using reference gene primer amplification. Profiling relied on immunoSEQ multiplex PCR, and the TCRdb table lists in-frame clones only, not all of them. V and J calls and clone size are those listed in that table; D and trimming were worked out from the DNA. The table records 100,000 or so clones, about 77% of them present only once. The germline V gene encodes CDR1 LGHDT and CDR2 YNNKEL (reference sequence). The CDR3 length is 17 residues. With 8 bases removed from V and 7 bases from J, the gap between germline ends came to 26 bases.

The sample was peripheral blood. This TCR derives from a woman in her 70s with acute or convalescent COVID-19. The V call is TRBV3-1 (or the pseudogene TRBV3-2), the J call TRBJ2-2, with D possibly being TRBD1 (5 bases). As DNA, the CDR3 is TGTGCCAGCGCCTCCCTCCAGGGTGTAGCCGATCACGGGGAGCTGTTTTTT. It translates to CASASLQGVADHGELFF.